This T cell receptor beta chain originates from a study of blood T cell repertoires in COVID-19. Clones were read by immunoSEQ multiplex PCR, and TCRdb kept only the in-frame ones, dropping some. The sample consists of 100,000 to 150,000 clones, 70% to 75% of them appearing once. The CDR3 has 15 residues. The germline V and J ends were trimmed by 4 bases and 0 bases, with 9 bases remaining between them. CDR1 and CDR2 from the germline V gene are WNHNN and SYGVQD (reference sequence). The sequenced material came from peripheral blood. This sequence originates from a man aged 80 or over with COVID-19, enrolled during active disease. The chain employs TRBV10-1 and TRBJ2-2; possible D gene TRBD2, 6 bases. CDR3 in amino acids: CASSGGTSNTGELFF. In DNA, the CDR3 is TGCGCCAGCAGTGGGGGGACTTCGAACACCGGGGAGCTGTTTTTT.